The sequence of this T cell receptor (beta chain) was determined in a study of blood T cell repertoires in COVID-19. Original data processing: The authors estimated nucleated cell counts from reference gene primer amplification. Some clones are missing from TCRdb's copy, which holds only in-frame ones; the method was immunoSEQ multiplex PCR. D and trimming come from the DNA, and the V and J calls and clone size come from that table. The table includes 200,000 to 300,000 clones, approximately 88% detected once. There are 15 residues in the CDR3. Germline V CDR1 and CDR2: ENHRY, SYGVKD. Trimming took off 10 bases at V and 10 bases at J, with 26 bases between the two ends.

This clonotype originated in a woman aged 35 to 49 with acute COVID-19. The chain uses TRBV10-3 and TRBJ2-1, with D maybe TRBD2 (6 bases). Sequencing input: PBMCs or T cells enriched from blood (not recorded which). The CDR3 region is CATSEWASVRMEQFF. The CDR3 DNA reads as TGTGCCACATCAGAATGGGCTAGCGTCAGAATGGAGCAGTTCTTC.